This TCR beta chain was identified in a study of response to subunit inactivated influenza vaccine. This CDR3 is 15 amino acids long. Losses at the gene ends were 4 bases for V and 2 bases for J; bases not matched to a gene: 8. Germline V gene lookup returns CDR1 SGHKS and CDR2 YYEKEE (reference sequence). TCRdb redid the calling of the RT-PCR reads with MiXCR, one entry per CDR3 protein. Here the sample spans about 620,000 distinct CDR3 sequences, around 11% being singletons. The same data also contributed to another study, on T cells expressing NK-cell markers. That study reports: With UMIs, 5'RACE template switching was used to make TCR beta cDNA. Obtained from sorted CD3+CD56+NKG2C+, CD3+CD56+NKG2C- and CD3+CD56-NKG2C+ T cells were the TCR beta repertoires. Six donors carried dominant NKG2C+ clonotypes that made up about 1.0-7.5% of their CD8+ T cells. The CD3+CD56-NKG2C+ fraction of a handful of donors was also led by these clonotypes.

The input for sequencing was PBMCs from blood, taken on the day of vaccination. The TCR was taken from a man aged 50-59 years who received an inactivated influenza vaccine. This chain connects TRBV5-5 to TRBJ2-7, with TRBD1 identical over 8 bases. The CDR3 sequence: CASSQTGAPTYEQYF. CDR3 DNA sequence: TGTGCCAGCAGCCAGACAGGGGCCCCTACCTACGAGCAGTACTTC.